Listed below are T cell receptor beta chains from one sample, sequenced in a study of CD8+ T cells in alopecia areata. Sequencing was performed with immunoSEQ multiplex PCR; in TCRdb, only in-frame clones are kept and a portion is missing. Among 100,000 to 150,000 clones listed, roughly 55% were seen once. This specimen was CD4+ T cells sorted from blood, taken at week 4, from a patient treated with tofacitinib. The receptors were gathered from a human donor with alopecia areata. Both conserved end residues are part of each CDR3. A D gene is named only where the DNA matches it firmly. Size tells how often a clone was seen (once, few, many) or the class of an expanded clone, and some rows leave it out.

CACSFLAVGSEQFF	TGTGCCTGCTCTTTCCTAGCGGTGGGCAGTGAGCAGTTCTTC	few	TRBV30	TRBD2	TRBJ2-1
CASSPSDRTNEKLFF	TGTGCCAGCAGCCCCTCTGACAGGACTAATGAAAAACTGTTTTTT	few	TRBV4-2	-	TRBJ1-4
CSVERDDEQYF	TGCAGCGTTGAAAGGGACGATGAGCAGTACTTC	-	TRBV29-1	-	TRBJ2-7
CASKKGQGAYEQYF	TGTGCCAGCAAAAAGGGACAGGGGGCATACGAGCAGTACTTC	-	TRBV27	TRBD1	TRBJ2-7
CASSPGQVEDTQYF	TGCGCCAGCAGCCCTGGACAGGTTGAAGATACGCAGTATTTT	-	TRBV5-1	TRBD1	TRBJ2-3
CSAGVLSGNTIYF	TGCAGCGCAGGGGTCCTCTCTGGAAACACCATATATTTT	-	TRBV29-1	-	TRBJ1-3
CASSLTWTRDTGELFF	TGCGCCAGCAGCTTGACCTGGACAAGGGACACCGGGGAGCTGTTTTTT	-	TRBV5-1	-	TRBJ2-2
CATSRGVPSYNEQFF	TGTGCCACCAGCAGAGGTGTGCCCTCCTACAATGAGCAGTTCTTC	-	TRBV15	-	TRBJ2-1
CSVGDRDFLSNEQFF	TGCAGCGTCGGTGACCGGGACTTCCTCTCCAATGAGCAGTTCTTC	-	TRBV29-1	-	TRBJ2-1
CASSVSPGALQFF	TGTGCCAGCAGCGTATCACCAGGGGCCCTGCAGTTCTTC	-	TRBV7-6	-	TRBJ2-1
CASSVGTDIQYF	TGTGCCAGCAGCGTTGGGACAGACATTCAGTACTTC	-	TRBV5-4	TRBD1	TRBJ2-4
CASSSEGRLNTEAFF	TGTGCCAGCAGCTCGGAAGGACGGCTGAACACTGAAGCTTTCTTT	-	TRBV5-4	-	TRBJ1-1
CASSFITGEKLFF	TGTGCCAGCAGTTTTATCACAGGAGAAAAACTGTTTTTT	-	TRBV27	-	TRBJ1-4
CAWSPGPNTEAFF	TGTGCCTGGAGTCCGGGACCAAACACTGAAGCTTTCTTT	-	TRBV30	-	TRBJ1-1
CASVPSSRAAGANVLTF	TGTGCCAGTGTCCCTAGTAGCAGAGCGGCAGGGGCCAACGTCCTGACTTTC	-	TRBV19	-	TRBJ2-6
CATSRGRQGGEQFF	TGTGCCACCAGCAGAGGTCGACAGGGTGGTGAGCAGTTCTTC	-	TRBV15	TRBD1	TRBJ2-1